Listed below are T cell receptor beta chains from one sample, sequenced in a study of control samples from healthy donors and cancer patients. Assay used: immunoSEQ multiplex PCR; TCRdb lists only in-frame clones, some missing. The sample has tens of thousands of clones; approximately 90% are singletons. The sample was blood. The origin of the receptors is a woman aged 18 to 35 in good health. Both conserved end residues are part of each CDR3. A D gene is named only where the DNA matches it firmly. The size field is filled for only some rows; it gives once, few, many or a size class.

>TRBD1|.|TRBJ1-1|TRBV2
TGTGCCAGCAGTAGCCTAGGGGACAGGGTTGGAGCTTTCTTT
CASSSLGDRVGAFF
>TRBD1|.|TRBJ2-7|TRBV4-1
TGCGCCAGCAGCTCGGGGGGTGGGACAGGGTTTCTCGAGCAGTACTTC
CASSSGGGTGFLEQYF
>TRBD1|.|TRBJ1-1|TRBV7-6
TGTGCCAGCAGCCAGACAGGGGGCACTGAAGCTTTCTTT
CASSQTGGTEAFF
>.|once|TRBJ1-1|TRBV4-1
TGCGCCAGCAGCCAAGTCCAGGGTTTGATGAACACTGAAGCTTTCTTT
CASSQVQGLMNTEAFF
>.|.|TRBJ2-3|TRBV24-1
TGTGCCACCTCTAGGGGGGGCACAGATACGCAGTATTTT
CATSRGGTDTQYF
>TRBD1|.|TRBJ1-1|TRBV5-1
TGCGCCAGCAGCTTGGCACAGGGGGGCACTGAAGCTTTCTTT
CASSLAQGGTEAFF
>.|.|TRBJ2-1|TRBV4-1
TGCGCCAGCAGCCAAGAGGGGGTCCTGTACAATGAGCAGTTCTTC
CASSQEGVLYNEQFF
>.|.|TRBJ1-4|TRBV6-2/TRBV6-3
TGTGCCAGCAGCCCTCGGACTTCGAGGTTAAGTGAAAAACTGTTTTTT
CASSPRTSRLSEKLFF
>TRBD1|.|TRBJ1-2|TRBV5-1
TGCGCCAGCAGCTTCGGAGTGACAGGGGGCAACTATGGCTACACCTTC
CASSFGVTGGNYGYTF
>.|.|TRBJ1-1|TRBV7-9
TGTGCCAGCAGCTTAGGTGGCAGTAACACTGAAGCTTTCTTT
CASSLGGSNTEAFF
>.|.|TRBJ2-7|TRBV6-5
TGTGCCAGCAGTACTGCCGGGACGTATTCCTACGAGCAGTACTTC
CASSTAGTYSYEQYF
>.|once|TRBJ1-2|TRBV27
TGTGCCAGCAGTCCACAGGGTGACTATGGCTACACCTTC
CASSPQGDYGYTF
>.|.|TRBJ2-3|TRBV6-5
TGTGCCAGCAGTACCCCCTCGGCCGCAGATACGCAGTATTTT
CASSTPSAADTQYF
>TRBD1|.|TRBJ2-2|TRBV6-5
TGTGCCAGCCGGGACAGTCTTAATACCGGGGAGCTGTTTTTT
CASRDSLNTGELFF
>.|.|TRBJ1-1|TRBV5-1
TGCGCCAGCAGATTACAAGGTGCGAACACTGAAGCTTTCTTT
CASRLQGANTEAFF
>.|.|TRBJ1-2|TRBV2
TGTGCCAGCAGCGACAGGAGTAACTATGGCTACACCTTC
CASSDRSNYGYTF
>TRBD2|.|TRBJ2-7|TRBV7-9
TGTGCCAGCAGCTTAGGGACTAGCTCTACGGAGCAGTACTTC
CASSLGTSSTEQYF